Below, one T cell receptor beta chain is given with its context. This CDR3 spans 13 amino acids. V trimming: 4 bases; J trimming: 5 bases; junction bases outside the gene matches: 5. Germline-derived CDR1 and CDR2 are SGHRS and YFSETQ. Here immunoSEQ multiplex PCR was the method, and the copy in TCRdb shows in-frame clones only, minus some. The table includes approximately 73,000 clones, approximately 92% detected once. The data stem from a study of technical replicates of blood from several donors. The sequencing sample was made of T cells isolated from PBMCs. The source of this sequence is a human donor in good health. This sequence joins TRBV5-1 and TRBJ2-7; TRBD1 aligns across 8 bases. DNA for the CDR3: TGCGCCAGCAGCATGGGACAGGCGGACGAGCAGTACTTC. Translating it yields CASSMGQADEQYF.